The rows below give T cell receptor beta chains drawn from one sample of a study of blood T cell repertoires in COVID-19. Profiled with immunoSEQ multiplex PCR; TCRdb holds only in-frame clones, not every one. The sample records 250,000 to 300,000 clones, 80% to 90% being singletons. Specimen: peripheral blood. The receptor source for this set is a woman aged 70 to 79 with COVID-19, enrolled during active disease. Each CDR3 is given with its conserved first and last residue. The D gene is left open where the match is weak. Not every row has a clone size; where given, it reads once, few, many or a size class.

v_call d_call clone_size cdr3_aa
TRBV29-1 TRBD2 - CSVDAGLADPDTQYF
TRBV10-3 TRBD1 few CAITKGQGDTEAFF
TRBV2 - few CASALREGSNQPQHF
TRBV19 TRBD1 - CASSMYDRGEGYTF
TRBV19 TRBD2 - CASSGLAGSSGANVLTF
TRBV4-1 - few CASSQGDPRQGPSFHREQYF
TRBV30 - - CAWSVQSNQPQHF
TRBV6-5 - - CASSVVSQETQYF
TRBV7-2 - few CASSPGQSKNYGYTF
TRBV4-1 - - CASSQGAVLYGYTF
TRBV6-5 - - CASSLRGRLQPDTQYF
TRBV5-1 TRBD1 - CASSPGGTGSEKLFF
TRBV29-1 - few CSVEKGEKLFF
TRBV30 TRBD1 - CAWSQMRTGSYF
TRBV28 TRBD2 - CASWGRGVFEQYF
TRBV13 - - CASSLRDRQPQHF
TRBV19 TRBD2 - CASSMLLGGGGAHEQYF
TRBV2 - few CASSEAHTSGETQYF
TRBV4-2 - - CASSQETVAAEAFF
TRBV2 TRBD1 - CASSGDRTNTEAFF
TRBV4-1 TRBD1 - CASSSTDRVETQYF
TRBV7-8 - - CASSSRLGGELFF
TRBV9 - - CASSVAMEGYRGYTF
TRBV3-1/TRBV3-2 TRBD1 - CASSRRTGKSYNEQFF
TRBV6-2/TRBV6-3 TRBD2 - CASSYAGLGYNEQFF
TRBV24-1 TRBD2 once CATSDFLGGTSTDTQYF
TRBV6-5 TRBD1 - CASRRDRNYGYTF
TRBV19 - once CASSSSGLRETQYF
TRBV6-5 TRBD2 - CASSYSGRAGGYEQYF
TRBV19 - - CASSKSAVGNSGNTIYF
TRBV24-1 TRBD1 - CATSDGQGRAKNIQYF
TRBV7-9 - - CASSLPVGELFF
TRBV28 TRBD1 - CASSPGGYYGYTF
TRBV18 TRBD1 - CASSFDRGRGTQYF
TRBV3-1/TRBV3-2 - - CASSQDDRRIRVGYTF
TRBV18 - - CASLQGFGTEAFF
TRBV5-1 - - CASSPRGGNTIYF
TRBV10-3 TRBD1 - CAISRQGGQETQYF
TRBV3-1/TRBV3-2 - - CASSKLDRPRETQYF
TRBV11-2 TRBD2 - CASSLTSGRRVETQYF
TRBV28 - - CASSIQGRSTSEAFF
TRBV9 TRBD1 - CASSVFLGTENTGELFF
TRBV27 - - CASSFGTRRVPGANVLTF
TRBV28 TRBD1 - CASLTLGQGARGYTF
TRBV7-9 - - CASSPTSRAANTEAFF
TRBV4-1 TRBD1 - CASSQDDFGQGQQPQHF
TRBV10-3 - - CAIRTAGEAFF
TRBV27 - - CASSPDRKETQYF
TRBV6-2/TRBV6-3 TRBD2 - CASSTSRLAGGRSYEQYF
TRBV30 TRBD1 - CALQGSGETQYF
TRBV10-3 TRBD1 - CAIMAGQGNTEAFF
TRBV19 - once CASSSQVLKTQYF
TRBV2 - - CASSEQGPSLSFGYTF
TRBV11-2 - once CASSAIGGNQPQHF
TRBV7-9 TRBD2 - CASSGGLAGGFYNEQFF